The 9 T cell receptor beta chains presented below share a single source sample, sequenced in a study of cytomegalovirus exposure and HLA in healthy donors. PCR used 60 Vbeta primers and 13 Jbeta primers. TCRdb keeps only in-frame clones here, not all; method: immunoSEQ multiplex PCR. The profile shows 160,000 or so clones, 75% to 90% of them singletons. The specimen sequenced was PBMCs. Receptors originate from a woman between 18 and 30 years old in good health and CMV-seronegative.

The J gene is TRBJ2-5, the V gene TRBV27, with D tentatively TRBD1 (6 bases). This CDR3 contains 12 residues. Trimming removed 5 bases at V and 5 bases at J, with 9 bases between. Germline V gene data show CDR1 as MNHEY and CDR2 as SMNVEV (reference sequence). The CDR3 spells CASSLRGETQYF. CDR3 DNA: TGTGCCAGCAGTCTAAGGGGGGAGACCCAGTACTTC.

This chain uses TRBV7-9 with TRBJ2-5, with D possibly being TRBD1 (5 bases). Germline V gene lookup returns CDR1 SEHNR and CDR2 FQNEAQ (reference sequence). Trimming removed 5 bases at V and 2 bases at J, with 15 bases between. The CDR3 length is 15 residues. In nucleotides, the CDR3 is TGTGCCAGCAGCCCGGATCGGACACGACAAGAGACCCAGTACTTC. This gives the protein CASSPDRTRQETQYF.

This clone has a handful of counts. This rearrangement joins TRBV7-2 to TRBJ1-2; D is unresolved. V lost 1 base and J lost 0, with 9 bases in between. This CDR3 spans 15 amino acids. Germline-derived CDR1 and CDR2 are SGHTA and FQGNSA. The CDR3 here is CASSLGPLANYGYTF. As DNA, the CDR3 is TGTGCCAGCAGCTTAGGTCCCCTTGCTAACTATGGCTACACCTTC.

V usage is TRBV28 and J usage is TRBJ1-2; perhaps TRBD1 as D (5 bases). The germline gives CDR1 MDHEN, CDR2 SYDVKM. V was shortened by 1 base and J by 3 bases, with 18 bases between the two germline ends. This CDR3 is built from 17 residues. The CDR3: CASSLSGGTSPDYGYTF. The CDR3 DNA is TGTGCCAGCAGTTTATCCGGCGGGACTTCGCCGGACTATGGCTACACCTTC.

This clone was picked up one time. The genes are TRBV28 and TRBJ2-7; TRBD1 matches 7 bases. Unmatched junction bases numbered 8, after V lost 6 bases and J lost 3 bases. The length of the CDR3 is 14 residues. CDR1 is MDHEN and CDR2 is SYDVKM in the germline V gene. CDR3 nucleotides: TGTGCCAGCAGGAAGACAGGGACGGGCTACGAGCAGTACTTC. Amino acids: CASRKTGTGYEQYF.

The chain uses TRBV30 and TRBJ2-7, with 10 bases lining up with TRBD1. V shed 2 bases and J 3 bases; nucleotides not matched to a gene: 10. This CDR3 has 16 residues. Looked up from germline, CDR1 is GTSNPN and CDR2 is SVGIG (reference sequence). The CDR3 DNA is TGTGCCTGGAGTCTTACCGGCCGGGACAGGGGCTACGAGCAGTACTTC. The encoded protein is CAWSLTGRDRGYEQYF.

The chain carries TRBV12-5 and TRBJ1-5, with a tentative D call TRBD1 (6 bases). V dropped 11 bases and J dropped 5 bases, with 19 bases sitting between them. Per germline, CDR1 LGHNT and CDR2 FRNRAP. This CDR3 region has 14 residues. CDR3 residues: CAGPIQGLHQPQHF. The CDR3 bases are TGTGCTGGGCCGATACAGGGCTTGCATCAGCCCCAGCATTTT. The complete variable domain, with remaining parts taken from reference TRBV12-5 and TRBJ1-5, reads DARVTQTPRHKVTEMGQEVTMRCQPILGHNTVFWYRQTMMQGLELLAYFRNRAPLDDSGMPKDRFSAEMPDATLATLKIQPSEPRDSAVYFCAGPIQGLHQPQHFGDGTRLSIL.

This CDR3 is CADGWGDLSYGNQPQHF. The CDR3 DNA is TGTGCCGACGGGTGGGGGGATCTTAGCTACGGCAATCAGCCCCAGCATTTT. The rearrangement uses TRBV6-4 and TRBJ1-5; a possible D gene is TRBD1 (5 bases). Germline-derived CDR1 and CDR2 are MRHNA and SNTAGT. Between the trimmed V and J ends, which lost 11 bases and 2 bases, there was a span of 25 bases. The CDR3 loop spans 17 amino acids.

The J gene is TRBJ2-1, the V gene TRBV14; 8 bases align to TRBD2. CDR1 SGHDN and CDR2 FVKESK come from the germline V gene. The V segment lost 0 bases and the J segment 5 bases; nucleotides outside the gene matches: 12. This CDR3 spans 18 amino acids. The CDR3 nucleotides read TGTGCCAGCAGCCAAGAAAGTTGGATAGCGGGGAGGAACAATGAGCAGTTCTTC. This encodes CASSQESWIAGRNNEQFF.